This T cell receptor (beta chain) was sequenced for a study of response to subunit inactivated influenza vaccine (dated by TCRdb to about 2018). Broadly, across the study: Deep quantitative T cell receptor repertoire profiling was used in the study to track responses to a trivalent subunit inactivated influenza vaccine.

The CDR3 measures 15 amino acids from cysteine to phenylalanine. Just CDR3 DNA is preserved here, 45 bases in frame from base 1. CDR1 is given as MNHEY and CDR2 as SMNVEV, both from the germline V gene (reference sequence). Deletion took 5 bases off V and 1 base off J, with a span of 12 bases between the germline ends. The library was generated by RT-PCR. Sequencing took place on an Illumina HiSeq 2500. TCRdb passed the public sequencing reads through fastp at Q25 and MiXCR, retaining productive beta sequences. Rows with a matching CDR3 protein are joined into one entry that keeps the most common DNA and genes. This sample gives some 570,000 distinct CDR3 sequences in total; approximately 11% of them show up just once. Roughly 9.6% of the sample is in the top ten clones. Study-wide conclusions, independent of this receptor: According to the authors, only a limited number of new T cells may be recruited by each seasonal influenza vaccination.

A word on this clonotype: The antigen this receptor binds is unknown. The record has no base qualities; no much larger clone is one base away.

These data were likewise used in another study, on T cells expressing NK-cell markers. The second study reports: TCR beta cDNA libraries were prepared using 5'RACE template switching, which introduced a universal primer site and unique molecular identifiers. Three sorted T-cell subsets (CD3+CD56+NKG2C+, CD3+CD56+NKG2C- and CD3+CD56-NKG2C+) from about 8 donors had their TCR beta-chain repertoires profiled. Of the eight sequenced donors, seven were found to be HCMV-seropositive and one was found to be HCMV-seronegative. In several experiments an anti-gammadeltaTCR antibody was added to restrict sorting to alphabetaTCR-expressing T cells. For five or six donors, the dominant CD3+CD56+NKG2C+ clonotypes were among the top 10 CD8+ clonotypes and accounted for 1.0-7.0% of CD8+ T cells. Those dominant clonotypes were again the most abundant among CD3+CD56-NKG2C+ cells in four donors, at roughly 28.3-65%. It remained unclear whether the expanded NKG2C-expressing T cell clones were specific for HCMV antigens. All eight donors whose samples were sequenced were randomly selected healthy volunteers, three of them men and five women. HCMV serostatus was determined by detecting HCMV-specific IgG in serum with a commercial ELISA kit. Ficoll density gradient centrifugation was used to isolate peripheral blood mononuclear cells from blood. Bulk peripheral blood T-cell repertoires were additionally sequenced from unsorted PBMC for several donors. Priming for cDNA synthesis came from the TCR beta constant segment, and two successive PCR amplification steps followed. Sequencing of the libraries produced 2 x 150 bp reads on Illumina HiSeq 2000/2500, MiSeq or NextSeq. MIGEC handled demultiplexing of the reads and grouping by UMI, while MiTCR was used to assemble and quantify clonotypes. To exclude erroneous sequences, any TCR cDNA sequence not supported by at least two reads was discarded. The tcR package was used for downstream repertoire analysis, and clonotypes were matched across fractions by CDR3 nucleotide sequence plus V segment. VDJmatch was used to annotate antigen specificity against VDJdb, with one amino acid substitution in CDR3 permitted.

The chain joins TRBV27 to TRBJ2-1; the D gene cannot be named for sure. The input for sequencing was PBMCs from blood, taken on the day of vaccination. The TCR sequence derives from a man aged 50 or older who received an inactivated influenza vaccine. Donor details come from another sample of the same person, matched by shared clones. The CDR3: CASSPFSASYNEQFF. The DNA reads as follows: TGTGCCAGCAGTCCGTTTTCGGCGTCCTACAATGAGCAGTTCTTC.